This TCR beta chain emerged from a study of T cell responses to AZD1222 COVID-19 vaccine (dated by TCRdb to the early 2020s). The study in broad terms: A total of around 240 trial participants underwent TCR sequencing, of whom 207 received two doses of AZD1222 and 26 received two doses of the MenACWY control vaccine. Enrollment into the trials was organized by age into subgroups of 18-55, 56-69 and 70-plus years, and those subgroups contained roughly 140, 27 and 60 TCR-sequenced participants, respectively.

A word on this clone: This receptor's antigen is unknown. No base-level quality is on record; no much larger clone is a single base apart.

The CDR3 regions of human TCRbeta chains were analyzed by immunosequencing. For the original study's pipeline: TCRs in the repertoires were compared against a reference library of SARS-CoV-2-specific TCRs that had been generated with the MIRA antigen-specificity platform. Breadth was defined as the fraction of unique TCRs that were SARS-CoV-2-associated, and depth was defined as the fraction of total T cells that were SARS-CoV-2-associated. Using the MIRA data, every spike-specific TCR was mapped to the spike region that the TCR reacted to and assigned to either a CD4 or a CD8 class. Log10-transformed breadth and depth values were compared by one-way ANOVA with Sidak's multiple comparisons tests. Imported from immuneACCESS, the table was reduced by TCRdb to in-frame sequences with V and J called. These copies leave out some clones; in studies compared against another copy, an unresolved V gene accounts for under half, and the cause of the remainder is not known. Clone size and V and J calls were adopted from that table, with D and trimming inferred from the DNA. This sample comprises tens of thousands of clones, approximately 86% of them detected only once. Of the sample, roughly 5% is held by the ten largest clones.

CDR1 and CDR2, per the germline V gene (reference sequence), are LNHDA and SQIVND. V was cut back by 4 bases and J by 1 base, leaving a gap of 17 bases between them. The CDR3 runs 17 residues from the cysteine to the phenylalanine. The CDR3 DNA has 51 bases and is translated from base 1. In light of the paper, this sample's time point label describes: baseline before first vaccination. In light of the paper, this sample's treatment or condition label describes: meningococcal conjugate vaccine given as trial control. Vaccinee samples came from UK trials COV001 and COV002, including a single-blind randomized controlled phase 2/3 trial of AZD1222 (ChAdOx1 nCoV-19) in healthy adults. For TCRbeta chain sequencing, PBMC samples from trial participants were taken at day 0 and at day 28 after the second dose. Paper-wide results and their limitations: Reportedly, almost half of the unique spike-specific TCRs recognized epitopes lying outside the regions that are mutated in the B.1.351 and B.1.1.7 variants. Spike-specific TCR breadth and depth rose significantly after two AZD1222 doses compared with day 0 and with MenACWY recipients. Because no day 14 peak-response samples were available, the repertoires could be characterized only after the peak T cell response. Conclusions about previously exposed vaccinees are limited, since just five or six AZD1222 recipients were seropositive for SARS-CoV-2 at baseline. Most participants were white British and females outnumbered males, and the authors suggested that clonal diversity may have been underestimated. In the small 56-69-year group, the increase in depth fell short of significance, most likely because of low power. The whole spike protein was spanned by vaccine-associated CD4 TCRs, and dominant responses were seen in regions 160-218 and 743-854.

The clonotype originates from an adult in good health. Sequencing used peripheral blood, obtained on day 0 of MenACWY control vaccination. In this chain, TRBV19 is recombined with TRBJ1-3; perhaps TRBD1 is the D gene, with 5 bases matching. The DNA sequence reads TGTGCCAGTAGTACGGCCGGGGGGGTGAGGTCTGGAAACACCATATATTTT. Translated, it reads CASSTAGGVRSGNTIYF. Extended through the reference TRBV19 and TRBJ1-3 proteins, this CDR3 yields the full variable domain: DGGITQSPKYLFRKEGQNVTLSCEQNLNHDAMYWYRQDPGQGLRLIYYSQIVNDFQKGDIAEGYSVSREKKESFPLTVTSAQKNPTAFYLCASSTAGGVRSGNTIYFGEGSWLTVV.